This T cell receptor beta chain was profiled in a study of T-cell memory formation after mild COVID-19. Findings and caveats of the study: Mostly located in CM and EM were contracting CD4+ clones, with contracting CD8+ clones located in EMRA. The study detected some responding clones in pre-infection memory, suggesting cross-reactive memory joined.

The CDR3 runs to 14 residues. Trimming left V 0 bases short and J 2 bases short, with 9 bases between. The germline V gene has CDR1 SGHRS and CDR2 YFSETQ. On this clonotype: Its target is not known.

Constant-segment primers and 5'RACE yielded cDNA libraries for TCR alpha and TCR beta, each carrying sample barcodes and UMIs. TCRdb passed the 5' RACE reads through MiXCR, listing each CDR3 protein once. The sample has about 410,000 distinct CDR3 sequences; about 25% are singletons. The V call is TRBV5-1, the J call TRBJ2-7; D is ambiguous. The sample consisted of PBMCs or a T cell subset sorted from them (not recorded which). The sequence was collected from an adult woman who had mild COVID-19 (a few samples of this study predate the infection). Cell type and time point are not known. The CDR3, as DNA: TGCGCCAGCAGCTTGGCGCTCGCTACCTACGAGCAGTACTTC. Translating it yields CASSLALATYEQYF.